There are a few counts of the clone carrying this T cell receptor (beta chain). The sample is drawn from a study of Graves' ophthalmopathy and Graves' hyperthyroidism. Study details: Sampling took place at initial diagnosis, with peripheral blood obtained before any treatment.

RNA transcripts provided the template for amplifying TCR beta CDR3 regions. First-round RT-PCR with HTBI primers preceded a second-round multiplex PCR. TCRdb reprocessed the multiplex PCR reads via MiXCR and lists one record per CDR3 protein. The sample records 660,000 or so distinct CDR3 sequences, about two fifths being singletons. CDR1 and CDR2 from the germline V gene are ENHRY and SYGVKD. This CDR3 comprises 17 residues. The germline V and J ends were trimmed by 10 bases and 0 bases, with 22 bases remaining between them. Exclusion covered patients with other autoimmune diseases or uncontrolled infections (as well as pregnancy or lactation). As the starting material, 8 to 10 ml of fresh peripheral blood yielded the PBMCs.

The sample taken for sequencing was peripheral blood. The origin of this receptor is an adult man with Graves' ophthalmopathy. V gene TRBV10-3 combines with J gene TRBJ1-5; D not resolved. The CDR3 nucleotides are TGTGCCAGCAGGCCTCGGACGCAGACTTATAGCAATCAGCCCCAGCATTTT. As protein: CASRPRTQTYSNQPQHF.